This TCR beta chain was sequenced during a study of beta chain features in type 1 diabetes. The CDR3 has 13 amino acids. In germline, CDR1 is GTSNPN, CDR2 SVGIG (reference sequence). V lost 5 bases, J lost 2 bases, and 11 bases lay in between. Reverse transcription of all isolated RNA meant that expressed TCRB transcripts were sequenced. Millions of reads was the average for naive, central memory and regulatory T cell samples. Assay used: immunoSEQ multiplex PCR; TCRdb lists only in-frame clones, some missing. Of around 240,000 clones in the sample, over 7.5% were seen once. A remark on this clone: Its antigen is currently unknown.

General study findings and limits: In comparison with healthy donors, patients had naive, central memory and Treg TCRB repertoires that appeared more similar. The question left open here concerned HLA type influencing TCRB rearrangement. VDJ junctions sequenced from type 1 diabetes patients showed fewer insertions and more deletions.

Sequencing input: naive CD4+ T cells from blood. This clonotype was obtained from a young woman in good health. The J gene is TRBJ2-3, the V gene TRBV30, with D perhaps matching TRBD1 (6 bases). As DNA, the CDR3 is TGTGCCTGGGCCGGACAGCCCACAGATACGCAGTATTTT. It encodes CAWAGQPTDTQYF.